This TCR beta chain came from a study of CD8+ T cells in alopecia areata. Notes on the study in general: While tofacitinib was given, many expanded lesional clones persisted in scalp and blood. Among the top 100, expanded CD8+ clones, as well as scalp clonality, were significantly decreased by tofacitinib.

The sample's treatment: oral pan-JAK inhibitor, 5-10 mg twice daily. It was from PBMCs that CD4+ and CD8+ T cells were sorted. This CDR3 is 14 amino acids long. With 2 bases removed from V and 7 bases from J, the gap between germline ends came to 11 bases. CDR1 and CDR2 (germline): ENHRY, SYGVKD. Sequencing templates came from extracted RNA that was reverse transcribed into cDNA. Clones were read by immunoSEQ multiplex PCR, and TCRdb kept only the in-frame ones, dropping some. Among about 210,000 clones listed, 64% were seen once. This clone was recorded a few times. Its target is unknown. The V call is TRBV10-3, the J call TRBJ1-4, with a tentative D call TRBD1 (6 bases). The starting material was CD4+ T cells sorted from blood, obtained at week 4, from a patient treated with tofacitinib. The clonotype originates from a human donor with alopecia areata. CDR3 amino acids: CAISEVQGSEKLFF. CDR3 bases: TGTGCCATCAGTGAGGTACAGGGCAGTGAAAAACTGTTTTTT.